Listed here is a single TCR beta chain. The data originate from a study of control samples from healthy donors and cancer patients. Using immunoSEQ multiplex PCR, the repertoire was profiled, and TCRdb retains in-frame clones only, with some absent. The sample has 85,000 to 90,000 clones, about 85% seen once. Germline V gene data show CDR1 as SGHNT and CDR2 as YENEEA. The CDR3 totals 16 residues. The V end lost 4 bases, the J end lost 8 bases, and 21 bases lay between the germline ends. This clonotype originated in a middle-aged woman in good health. The sample was blood. This rearrangement joins TRBV11-3 to TRBJ2-1; maybe TRBD2 (6 bases). The CDR3, as DNA: TGTGCCAGCAGCTGGTACGGGGGACTTATTCAGGATGAGCAGTTCTTC. It specifies CASSWYGGLIQDEQFF.